Listed below are T cell receptor beta chains from one sample, sequenced in a study of graft-versus-host responses after intestinal transplantation. Produced via immunoSEQ multiplex PCR; TCRdb's table is partial and in-frame only. The top ten hold 0.4% to 0.55% of the sample, which has 20,000 to 25,000 clones, 94% seen once. This specimen was PBMCs, taken 156 days after intestinal transplant. The receptors stem from a human patient who received an intestinal transplant, so some T cells may come from the graft donor. Both conserved end residues are part of each CDR3. Each record gives: clone size, J gene, V gene, CDR3 length, D gene, CDR3 protein, CDR3 DNA. The D gene is left open where the match is weak. The size of a clone is reported for some rows only, either as once, few or many, or as a class for expanded clones.

>NA|TRBJ1-4|TRBV27|15|NA
CASSLSAATNEKLFF
TGTGCCAGCAGTTTATCAGCTGCAACTAATGAAAAACTGTTTTTT
>NA|TRBJ2-7|TRBV19|14|NA
CASRDSDSSYEQYF
TGTGCCAGTAGGGACAGCGACAGCTCCTACGAGCAGTACTTC
>once|TRBJ1-1|TRBV19|13|TRBD1
CASSDRGDTEAFF
TGTGCCAGTAGTGACAGGGGGGACACTGAAGCTTTCTTT
>NA|TRBJ2-7|TRBV5-1|18|TRBD1
CASSLAFSRDRVVYEQYF
TGCGCCAGCAGCTTGGCCTTTTCCCGGGACAGGGTGGTCTACGAGCAGTACTTC
>NA|TRBJ2-1|TRBV27|16|NA
CASSLFRGRLHNEQFF
TGTGCCAGCAGTTTATTCCGTGGGAGGCTTCACAATGAGCAGTTCTTC
>NA|TRBJ2-3|TRBV9|15|NA
CASSPQGSRADTQYF
TGTGCCAGCAGCCCGCAGGGTAGTAGGGCAGATACGCAGTATTTT
>few|TRBJ2-7|TRBV19|14|TRBD1
CASSPGTGFYEQYF
TGTGCCAGTAGTCCGGGGACAGGGTTCTACGAGCAGTACTTC
>NA|TRBJ1-2|TRBV6-5|13|NA
CASSWGALGGYTF
TGTGCCAGCAGTTGGGGGGCACTCGGGGGCTACACCTTC
>NA|TRBJ1-1|TRBV27|15|NA
CASSVDILGNTEAFF
TGTGCCAGCAGTGTGGACATCTTGGGTAACACTGAAGCTTTCTTT
>NA|TRBJ2-3|TRBV28|17|TRBD2
CASHGVGLAGHTDTQYF
TGTGCCAGCCACGGAGTGGGGCTAGCGGGGCACACAGATACGCAGTATTTT
>NA|TRBJ2-1|TRBV7-9|14|NA
CASSLGGGGDEQFF
TGTGCCAGCAGCTTAGGAGGTGGTGGGGATGAGCAGTTCTTC
>NA|TRBJ1-4|TRBV19|17|TRBD1
CASRPGQLDSGVEKLFF
TGTGCCAGCCGACCGGGACAGCTGGATAGCGGGGTTGAAAAACTGTTTTTT
>NA|TRBJ1-3|TRBV19|14|NA
CASSIGGSGNTIYF
TGTGCCAGTAGTATAGGGGGCTCTGGAAACACCATATATTTT
>NA|TRBJ2-1|TRBV4-1|16|TRBD1
CASSSWTGKRGNEQFF
TGCGCCAGCAGCTCCTGGACAGGGAAGAGGGGCAATGAGCAGTTCTTC
>NA|TRBJ1-4|TRBV9|13|TRBD1
CASSVTQGSQLFF
TGTGCCAGCAGCGTAACACAGGGGTCGCAACTGTTTTTT